The next 19 T cell receptor beta chains were all read from a single sample in a study of blood T cell repertoires in COVID-19. The method was immunoSEQ multiplex PCR; TCRdb's version includes in-frame clones alone and lacks a portion of them. The table records tens of thousands of clones, around 80% of them present only once. The sample comprised peripheral blood. The receptors stem from a human donor in a cohort sampled during active COVID-19.

The CDR3 protein is CAISAMINYGYTF. CDR3 coding DNA: TGTGCCATCAGTGCTATGATTAACTATGGCTACACCTTC. V and J are TRBV10-3 and TRBJ1-2; no clear D gene. CDR1 is ENHRY and CDR2 is SYGVKD in the germline V gene. V was cut by 4 bases and J by 1 base, with 7 bases left in between. The CDR3 runs to 13 residues.

The chain couples TRBV5-4 to TRBJ2-2; TRBD1 aligns across 8 bases. The ends lost 2 bases at V and 3 bases at J; junction bases unmatched: 6. The germline gives CDR1 SGHNT, CDR2 YYREEE (reference sequence). The CDR3 totals 16 residues. CDR3 sequence reads: CASSFDRGEYTGELFF. As DNA, the CDR3 is TGTGCCAGCAGCTTTGACAGGGGCGAATACACCGGGGAGCTGTTTTTT.

The chain recombines TRBV2 with TRBJ2-2; a possible D gene is TRBD1 (6 bases). The germline V and J ends were trimmed by 5 bases and 0 bases, with 13 bases remaining between them. The CDR3 length is 16 residues. Germline CDR1 SNHLY, CDR2 FYNNEI. CDR3 nucleotides: TGTGCCAGCAGTCTACTTGGGGGCGCGAACACCGGGGAGCTGTTTTTT. This codes for CASSLLGGANTGELFF.

The J gene is TRBJ2-1, the V gene TRBV19, with 10 positions matching TRBD1. The junction had 5 bases not matched to a gene; V was cut back by 0 bases and J by 6 bases. Germline V gene data show CDR1 as LNHDA and CDR2 as SQIVND (reference sequence). CDR3 length: 16 amino acids. The CDR3 spells CASSIDGTGVANEQFF. DNA for the CDR3: TGTGCCAGTAGTATAGACGGGACAGGGGTTGCCAATGAGCAGTTCTTC.

The V call is TRBV12-5, the J call TRBJ2-1; D remains unclear. Looked up from germline, CDR1 is LGHNT and CDR2 is FRNRAP. The V gene lost 1 base and the J gene lost 8 bases, with 12 bases spanning the gap. The CDR3 is made up of 14 amino acids. CDR3 region: CASGLDSGQDEQFF. CDR3 bases: TGTGCTAGTGGTTTGGACAGTGGGCAGGATGAGCAGTTCTTC.

The chain links TRBV6-5 to TRBJ1-2; D is unclear. CDR1 MNHEY and CDR2 SVGAGI come from the germline V gene. The CDR3 has 16 amino acids. V shed 0 bases and J shed 0 bases, with 11 bases lying between them. The CDR3 region is CASSYSRDSANYGYTF. The CDR3 DNA sequence: TGTGCCAGCAGTTACTCGAGGGATAGCGCTAACTATGGCTACACCTTC.

This sequence joins TRBV28 and TRBJ2-2; the match to TRBD2 covers 9 bases. This CDR3 contains 14 residues. J was trimmed by 6 bases and V by 6 bases; bases with no gene match: 5. Germline values: CDR1 MDHEN, CDR2 SYDVKM. Here the CDR3 reads CASRLSGGPGELFF. CDR3 in DNA: TGTGCCAGCAGATTAAGCGGGGGGCCCGGGGAGCTGTTTTTT.

The chain joins TRBV20-1 to TRBJ2-7; the D gene is possibly TRBD2 (5 bases). This CDR3 spans 11 amino acids. The V end was cut by 6 bases, the J end by 7 bases, with 13 bases between. Germline loops: CDR1 DFQATT, CDR2 SNEGSKA (reference sequence). In nucleotides, the CDR3 is TGCAGTGCCCTATACCGGGAAGAGCAGTACTTC. This translates into CSALYREEQYF.

J is TRBJ2-7 and V is TRBV5-1; 11 bases fit TRBD2. CDR1 and CDR2 (germline): SGHRS, YFSETQ. This CDR3 contains 14 residues. Trimming at V came to 3 bases and at J to 3 bases, leaving 2 bases not matched to a gene. CDR3 bases: TGCGCCAGCAGCTGGGGGACTAGCGGCTACGAGCAGTACTTC. Amino acid sequence: CASSWGTSGYEQYF.

This chain connects TRBV4-1 to TRBJ2-7; 8 bases are a match to TRBD1. Germline values: CDR1 MGHRA, CDR2 YSYEKL. J gave up 7 bases and V 0 bases, and 5 bases lay outside the gene matches. This CDR3 is 14 amino acids long. The CDR3 is CASSQEQGVGEQYF. CDR3 nucleotide sequence: TGCGCCAGCAGCCAAGAACAGGGGGTGGGGGAGCAGTACTTC.

The chain uses TRBV29-1 and TRBJ1-5, with a tentative D call TRBD1 (6 bases). Germline values: CDR1 SQVTM, CDR2 ANQGSEA. The CDR3 is 14 residues long. V was pared by 4 bases and J by 5 bases, with 15 bases between. The CDR3: CSVGEGGRYQPQHF. The CDR3 coding sequence is TGCAGCGTTGGGGAGGGGGGCCGTTATCAGCCCCAGCATTTT.

The chain uses TRBV28 and TRBJ1-1, with 9 bases aligning to TRBD1. V lost 7 bases, J lost 11 bases, and 20 bases stayed unmatched. This CDR3 contains 16 residues. Germline values: CDR1 MDHEN, CDR2 SYDVKM. CDR3 nucleotide sequence: TGTGCCAGCAATTCTGGACAGGGGAGGGGACTATTCTCGGCTTTCTTT. Translation: CASNSGQGRGLFSAFF.

V and J are TRBV7-2 and TRBJ2-1; 7 bases fit TRBD2. The CDR3 covers 16 residues. V lost 7 bases, J lost 12 bases, and 21 bases stayed unmatched. Per the germline V gene, CDR1 is SGHTA and CDR2 is FQGNSA. DNA of the CDR3: TGTGCCAGCATCGAATACAAGACAGCGGGGACCATTGGGCAGTTCTTC. It encodes CASIEYKTAGTIGQFF.

The chain employs TRBV19 and TRBJ2-3; D is perhaps TRBD2 (6 bases). Germline V gene sequence: CDR1 LNHDA, CDR2 SQIVND (reference sequence). The length of the CDR3 is 15 residues. Trimming shortened V by 7 bases and J by 0 bases, and 14 bases separated the two germline ends. For the CDR3, the DNA is TGTGCCAGTACTCAGACTAGAGAAAGCACAGATACGCAGTATTTT. Its translation: CASTQTRESTDTQYF.

In its sample, this clone was seen once. The genes are TRBV2 and TRBJ2-3, with 8 bases matching TRBD2. The CDR3 covers 15 residues. V gave up 4 bases and J gave up 4 bases; unmatched junction bases: 7. Looked up from germline, CDR1 is SNHLY and CDR2 is FYNNEI. CDR3 loop: CASSAGGFRADTQYF. CDR3 in DNA: TGTGCCAGCAGTGCGGGAGGGTTTAGGGCAGATACGCAGTATTTT.

The chain couples TRBV12-3 or TRBV12-4 to TRBJ2-5; D call uncertain. Trimming left V 6 bases short and J 5 bases short, with 7 bases between. The CDR3 has 11 residues. Written as DNA, the CDR3 is TGTGCCAGCAGCGCCGCGGAGACCCAGTACTTC. It specifies CASSAAETQYF.

J is TRBJ1-6 and V is TRBV7-2; possibly TRBD1 for D (6 bases). V was clipped by 5 bases and J by 10 bases, with 15 bases between them. Germline V gene sequence: CDR1 SGHTA, CDR2 FQGNSA. The CDR3 covers 14 residues. The CDR3 DNA is TGTGCCAGCAGCCCTCAGGGGAAGGGGTCACCCCTCCACTTT. Encoded protein: CASSPQGKGSPLHF.

The chain recombines TRBV29-1 with TRBJ1-4, with a tentative D call TRBD1 (5 bases). Per the germline V gene, CDR1 is SQVTM and CDR2 is ANQGSEA. CDR3 size: 14 residues. V was shortened by 0 bases and J by 7 bases, with 12 bases between the two germline ends. CDR3 nucleotide sequence: TGCAGCGTTGAAGATGGGGGGAAGGGTGAAAAACTGTTTTTT. Protein product: CSVEDGGKGEKLFF.

CDR3 nucleotides: TGTGCCAGCTCGCCGAACGGACTAGCGGGGGGGTCAGATACGCAGTATTTT. Translating gives CASSPNGLAGGSDTQYF. The rearrangement joins TRBV18 to TRBJ2-3; 15 bases align to TRBD2. The CDR3 has 17 amino acids. Germline trimming cut 6 bases from V and 4 bases from J; bases unmatched to any gene: 8. Germline V gives CDR1 KGHSH, CDR2 LQKENI.